This T cell receptor beta chain came from a study of CD8 T cells in ankylosing spondylitis. Study-wide points: Reportedly, disease-linked clones are significantly enriched in ankylosing spondylitis patients' matched synovial fluid. The study identified a TCR beta motif of roughly eight highly homologous variants that appeared characteristic of ankylosing spondylitis blood. Peripheral blood samples showed relatively rare disease-linked clones, and these clones were CD8+.

A quantitative 5'-RACE method, one with molecular barcodes, was used to make TCR beta libraries. TCRdb processed the 5' RACE reads anew with MiXCR; each CDR3 protein has one entry. The sample includes 150,000 to 200,000 distinct CDR3 sequences, around 10% of them seen just once. The germline V gene encodes CDR1 SGHRS and CDR2 YFSETQ. The trim removed 8 bases at V and 3 bases at J, leaving 8 bases unmatched. The CDR3 loop spans 14 amino acids. This clonotype showed up many times. The antigen is unknown. The sequence derives from a male donor with ankylosing spondylitis or in good health (not recorded which). The chain joins TRBV5-1 to TRBJ2-5; 9 positions match TRBD2. The sample was blood, either unsorted or a sorted T cell fraction (not recorded which). The CDR3 DNA reads TGCGCCAGTTCCCTTAGCGGGGGCAAAGAGACCCAGTACTTC. It yields the protein CASSLSGGKETQYF.